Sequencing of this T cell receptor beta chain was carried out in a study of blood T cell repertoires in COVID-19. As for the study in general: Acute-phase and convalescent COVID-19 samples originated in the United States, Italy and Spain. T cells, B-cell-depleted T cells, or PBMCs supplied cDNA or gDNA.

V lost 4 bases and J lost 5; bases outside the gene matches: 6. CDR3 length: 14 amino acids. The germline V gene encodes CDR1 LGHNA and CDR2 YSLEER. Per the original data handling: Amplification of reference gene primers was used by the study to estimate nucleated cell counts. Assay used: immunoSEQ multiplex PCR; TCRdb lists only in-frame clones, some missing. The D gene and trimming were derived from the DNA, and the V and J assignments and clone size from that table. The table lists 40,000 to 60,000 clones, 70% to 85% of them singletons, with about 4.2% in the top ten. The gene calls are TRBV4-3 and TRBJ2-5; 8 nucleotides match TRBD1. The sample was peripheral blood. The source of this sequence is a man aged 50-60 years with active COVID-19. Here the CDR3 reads CASSLGQGEETQYF. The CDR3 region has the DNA TGCGCCAGCAGCCTTGGACAGGGTGAGGAGACCCAGTACTTC.